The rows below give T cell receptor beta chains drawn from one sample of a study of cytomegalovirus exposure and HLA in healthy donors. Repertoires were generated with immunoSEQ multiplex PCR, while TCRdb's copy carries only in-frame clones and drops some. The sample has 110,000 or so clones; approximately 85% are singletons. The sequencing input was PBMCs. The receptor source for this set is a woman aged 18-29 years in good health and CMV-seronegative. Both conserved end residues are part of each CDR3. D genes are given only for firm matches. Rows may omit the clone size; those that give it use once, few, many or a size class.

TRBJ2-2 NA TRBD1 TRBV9 TGTGCCAGCAGCGTAGACCCAGGGGGGACAGGGGTAATGGTCGGGGAGCTGTTTTTT CASSVDPGGTGVMVGELFF
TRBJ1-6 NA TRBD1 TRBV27 TGTGCCAGCAGGAAGGGGACAGATGTCGAGGCCCTCCACTTT CASRKGTDVEALHF
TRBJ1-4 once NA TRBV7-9 TGTGCCAGCAGCTCCCGACAGACAACTAATGAAAAACTGTTTTTT CASSSRQTTNEKLFF
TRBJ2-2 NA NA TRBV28 TGTGCCAGCAGTCCACACCGACAGAACACCGGGGAGCTGTTTTTT CASSPHRQNTGELFF
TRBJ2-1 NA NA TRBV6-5 TGTGCCAGCAGTTACTCTTCGGGACTCCTGGGGGATGAGCAGTTCTTC CASSYSSGLLGDEQFF
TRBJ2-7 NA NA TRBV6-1 TGTGCCAGCAGTGAAAGGTCTTCGTACAGGGACGAGCAGTACTTC CASSERSSYRDEQYF
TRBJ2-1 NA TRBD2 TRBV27 TGTGCCAGCAGTTATAGGCGGGGGGATTACAATGAGCAGTTCTTC CASSYRRGDYNEQFF
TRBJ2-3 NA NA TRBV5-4 TGTGCCAGCAGCTACCCGGGACTTACAGATACGCAGTATTTT CASSYPGLTDTQYF
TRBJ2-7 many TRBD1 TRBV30 TGTGCCTGCCTACGGACAGGGCCGTTCCGAGAGCAGTACTTC CACLRTGPFREQYF
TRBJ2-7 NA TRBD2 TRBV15 TGTGCCACCAGCAGAGATCTACTAGCGGGGGGGCCGAAGCTGTACGAGCAGTACTTC CATSRDLLAGGPKLYEQYF
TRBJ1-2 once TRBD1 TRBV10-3 TGTGCCATCAGTGGTGCATCAGGGGGTGGCTACACCTTC CAISGASGGGYTF
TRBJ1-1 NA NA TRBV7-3 TGTGCCAGCAGCCTTACAGGAAACACTGAAGCTTTCTTT CASSLTGNTEAFF
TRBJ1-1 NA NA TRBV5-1 TGCGCCAGCAGCTTGCTGGGGGGGGAGACTGAAGCTTTCTTT CASSLLGGETEAFF
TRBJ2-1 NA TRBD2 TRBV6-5 TGTGCCAGCAGTTACGTGCGGGGGGACAATGAGCAGTTCTTC CASSYVRGDNEQFF
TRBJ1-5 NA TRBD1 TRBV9 TGTGCCAGCAGCCAAACAGGGGGCCAGCCCCAGCATTTT CASSQTGGQPQHF
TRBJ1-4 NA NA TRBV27 TGTGCCAGCAGTTCAAAGGTAACAGGGAAACTGTTTTTT CASSSKVTGKLFF
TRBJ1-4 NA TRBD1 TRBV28 TGTGCCAGCAGTTTGACTGACAGGGACGGAAAACTGTTTTTT CASSLTDRDGKLFF
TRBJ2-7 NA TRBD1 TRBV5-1 TGCGCCAGCAGCTTGGTCGGGACAGGGGGTTACGAGCAGTACTTC CASSLVGTGGYEQYF
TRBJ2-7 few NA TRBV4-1 TGCGCCAGCAGCCAGCACGAGGATTGGTACGAGCAGTACTTC CASSQHEDWYEQYF
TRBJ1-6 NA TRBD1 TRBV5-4 TGTGCCAGCAGCTTGGGAGGGCCAGGGGGAGTTAATTCACCCCTCCACTTT CASSLGGPGGVNSPLHF
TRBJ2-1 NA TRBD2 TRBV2 TGTGCCAGCAGTGGCCCTAGCGGGGGTCATACCTACAATGAGCAGTTCTTC CASSGPSGGHTYNEQFF
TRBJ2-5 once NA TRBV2 TGTGCCACCAGCGTTCCGGGAGTGGAGACCCAGTACTTC CATSVPGVETQYF
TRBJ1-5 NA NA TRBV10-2 TGCGCCAGCAGTGAGTATAGGGAAGGGGTTCAGCCCCAGCATTTT CASSEYREGVQPQHF
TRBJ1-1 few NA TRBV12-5 TGTGCTAGTGGTTCAAGCCAGGGTGAAGCTTTCTTT CASGSSQGEAFF
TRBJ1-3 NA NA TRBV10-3 TGTGCCATCAGCTCGGGAAACACCATATATTTT CAISSGNTIYF
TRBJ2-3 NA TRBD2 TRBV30 TGTGCCGGAATAGCGGGGGGGTCAGATACGCAGTATTTT CAGIAGGSDTQYF
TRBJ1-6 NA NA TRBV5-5 TGTGCCAGCAGGGGCAGCTATAATTCACCCCTCCACTTT CASRGSYNSPLHF
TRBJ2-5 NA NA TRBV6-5 TGTGCCAGCCAAGGACTCCTCCAAGAGACCCAGTACTTC CASQGLLQETQYF
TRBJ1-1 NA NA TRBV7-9 TGTGCCAGCAGCTTAGGTACAGGGATTGAAGCTTTCTTT CASSLGTGIEAFF
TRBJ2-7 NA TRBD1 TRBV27 TGTGCCAGCAGTTTATCGGGGACAGCTGAGCAGTACTTC CASSLSGTAEQYF
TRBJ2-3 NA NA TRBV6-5 TGTGCCAGCACCCAGCCGGGGGCAGATACGCAGTATTTT CASTQPGADTQYF
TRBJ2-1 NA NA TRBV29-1 TGCAGCGTTGTTTTGCTGAGCTCCTACAATGAGCAGTTCTTC CSVVLLSSYNEQFF
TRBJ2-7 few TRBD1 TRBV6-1 TGTGCCAGCAATAAACAGGGGATGCGCTACGAGCAGTACTTC CASNKQGMRYEQYF
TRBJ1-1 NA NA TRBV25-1 TGTGCCAGCAGTGAAAACACAGGGATTTCCACTGAAGCTTTCTTT CASSENTGISTEAFF
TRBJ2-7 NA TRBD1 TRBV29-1 TGCAGCGTTAATACAGGGGCAGGTAGCGAGCAGTACTTC CSVNTGAGSEQYF
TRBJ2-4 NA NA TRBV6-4 TGTGCCAGCAGTGAGCCGGTGGACATTCAGTACTTC CASSEPVDIQYF
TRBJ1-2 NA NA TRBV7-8 TGTGCCAGCAGCTTAGGGCCCGTTTATGGCTACACCTTC CASSLGPVYGYTF
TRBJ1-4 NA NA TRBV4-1 TGCGCCAGCAGCCACGAACAGGGTGGTGAAAAACTGTTTTTT CASSHEQGGEKLFF
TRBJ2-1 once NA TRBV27 TGTGCCAGCAGTTCGGGCGGGGAGCAGTTCTTC CASSSGGEQFF
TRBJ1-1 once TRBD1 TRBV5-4 TGTGCCAGCACTCACCCAGAAGACAGGGGGGAAAACACTGAAGCTTTCTTT CASTHPEDRGENTEAFF
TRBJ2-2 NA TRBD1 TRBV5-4 TGTGCCAGCAGCCACCGGACAGGGCGCGGCACCGGGGAGCTGTTTTTT CASSHRTGRGTGELFF
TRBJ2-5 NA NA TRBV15 TGTGCCACCTCGGGAGCCCAAGAGACCCAGTACTTC CATSGAQETQYF
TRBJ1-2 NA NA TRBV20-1 TGCAGTGTCTGGGAGCGAGGCTACACCTTC CSVWERGYTF
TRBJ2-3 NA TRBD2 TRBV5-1 TGCGCCAGCAGCGGAATACTAGCGGGGGCCCTGAAGGGGACAGATACGCAGTATTTT CASSGILAGALKGTDTQYF
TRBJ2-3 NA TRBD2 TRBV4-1 TGCGCCAGCAGCCAAGGGAGACTAGCGGGGCTCACAGATACGCAGTATTTT CASSQGRLAGLTDTQYF
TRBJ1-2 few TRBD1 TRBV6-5 TGTGCCAGCAGTTTGGGGACAGGGAGTAGCTACACCTTC CASSLGTGSSYTF
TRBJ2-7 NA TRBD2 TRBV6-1 TGTGCCAGCAGTGAGTGGCGGGGGGCTCGTTACGAGCAGTACTTC CASSEWRGARYEQYF
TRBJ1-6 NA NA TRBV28 TGTGCCAGCAGCCAATCAGGGGACTCACCCCTCCACTTT CASSQSGDSPLHF
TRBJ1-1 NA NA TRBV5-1 TGCGCCAGCAGTCTCTTAGCAGACACTGAAGCTTTCTTT CASSLLADTEAFF
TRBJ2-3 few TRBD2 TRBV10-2 TGCGCCAGCAGCGCGAGCGGGGGGGCCGCAGATACGCAGTATTTT CASSASGGAADTQYF
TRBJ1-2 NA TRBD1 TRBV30 TGTGCCTGGAGGGACAGGTGGCGGATCAACTATGGCTACACCTTC CAWRDRWRINYGYTF
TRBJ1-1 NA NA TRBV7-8 TGTGCCAGCAGCTTAGGCCCTAGGAACACTGAAGCTTTCTTT CASSLGPRNTEAFF
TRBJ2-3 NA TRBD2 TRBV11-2 TGTGCCAGCAGCAAACCTCCCTGGACTAGCGGTGATTTCACAGATACGCAGTATTTT CASSKPPWTSGDFTDTQYF
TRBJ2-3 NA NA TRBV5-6 TGTGCCAGCAGCTTAGGAGGGAAGGGCACAGATACGCAGTATTTT CASSLGGKGTDTQYF
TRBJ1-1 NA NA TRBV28 TGTGCCAGCAGTTTAATCCAGGGCTTTCAGGACACTGAAGCTTTCTTT CASSLIQGFQDTEAFF